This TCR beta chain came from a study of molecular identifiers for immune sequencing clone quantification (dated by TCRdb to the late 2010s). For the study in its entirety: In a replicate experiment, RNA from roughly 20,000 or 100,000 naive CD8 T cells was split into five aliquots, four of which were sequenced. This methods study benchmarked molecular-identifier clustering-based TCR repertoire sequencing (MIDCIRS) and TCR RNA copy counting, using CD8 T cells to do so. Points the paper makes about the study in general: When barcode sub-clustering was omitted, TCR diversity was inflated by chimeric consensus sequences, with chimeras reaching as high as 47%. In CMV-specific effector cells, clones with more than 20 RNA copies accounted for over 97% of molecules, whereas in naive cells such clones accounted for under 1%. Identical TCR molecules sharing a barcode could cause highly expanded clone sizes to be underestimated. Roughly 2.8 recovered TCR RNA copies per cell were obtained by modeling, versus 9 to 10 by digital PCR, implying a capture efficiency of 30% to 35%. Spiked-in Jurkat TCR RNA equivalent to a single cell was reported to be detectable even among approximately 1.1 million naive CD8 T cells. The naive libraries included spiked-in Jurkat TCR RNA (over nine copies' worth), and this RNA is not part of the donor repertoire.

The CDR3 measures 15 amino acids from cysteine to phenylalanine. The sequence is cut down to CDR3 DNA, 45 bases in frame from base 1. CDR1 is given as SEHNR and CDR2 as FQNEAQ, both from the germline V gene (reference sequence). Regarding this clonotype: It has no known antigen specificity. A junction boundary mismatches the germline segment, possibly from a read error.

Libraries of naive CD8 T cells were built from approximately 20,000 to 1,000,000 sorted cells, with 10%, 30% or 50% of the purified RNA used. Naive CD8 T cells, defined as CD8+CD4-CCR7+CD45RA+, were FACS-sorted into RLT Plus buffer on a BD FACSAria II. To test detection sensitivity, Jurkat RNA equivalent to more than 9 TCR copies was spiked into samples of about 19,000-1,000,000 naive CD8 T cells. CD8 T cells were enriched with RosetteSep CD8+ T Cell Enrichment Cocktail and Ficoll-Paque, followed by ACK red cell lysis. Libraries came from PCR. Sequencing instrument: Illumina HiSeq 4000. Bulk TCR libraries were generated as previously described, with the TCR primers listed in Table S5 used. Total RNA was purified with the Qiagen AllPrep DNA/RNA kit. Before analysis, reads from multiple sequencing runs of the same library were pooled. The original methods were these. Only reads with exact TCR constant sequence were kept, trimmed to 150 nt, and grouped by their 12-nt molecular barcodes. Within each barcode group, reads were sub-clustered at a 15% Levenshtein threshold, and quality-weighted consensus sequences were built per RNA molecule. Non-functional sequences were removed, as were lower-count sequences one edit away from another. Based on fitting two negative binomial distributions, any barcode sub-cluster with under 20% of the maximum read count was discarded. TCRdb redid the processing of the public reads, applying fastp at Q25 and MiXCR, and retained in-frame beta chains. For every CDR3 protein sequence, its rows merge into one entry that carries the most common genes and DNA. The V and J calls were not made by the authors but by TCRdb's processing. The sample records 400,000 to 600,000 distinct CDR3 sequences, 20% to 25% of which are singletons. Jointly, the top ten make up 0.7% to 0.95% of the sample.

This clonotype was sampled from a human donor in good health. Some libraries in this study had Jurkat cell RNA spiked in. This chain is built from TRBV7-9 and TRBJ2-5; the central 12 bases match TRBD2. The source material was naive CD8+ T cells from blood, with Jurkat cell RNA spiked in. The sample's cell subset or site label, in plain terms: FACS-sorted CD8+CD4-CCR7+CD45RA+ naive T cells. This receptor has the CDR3 CVSSPGLAGWETQYF. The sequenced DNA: TGTGTCAGCAGCCCGGGACTAGCGGGTTGGGAGACCCAGTACTTC.